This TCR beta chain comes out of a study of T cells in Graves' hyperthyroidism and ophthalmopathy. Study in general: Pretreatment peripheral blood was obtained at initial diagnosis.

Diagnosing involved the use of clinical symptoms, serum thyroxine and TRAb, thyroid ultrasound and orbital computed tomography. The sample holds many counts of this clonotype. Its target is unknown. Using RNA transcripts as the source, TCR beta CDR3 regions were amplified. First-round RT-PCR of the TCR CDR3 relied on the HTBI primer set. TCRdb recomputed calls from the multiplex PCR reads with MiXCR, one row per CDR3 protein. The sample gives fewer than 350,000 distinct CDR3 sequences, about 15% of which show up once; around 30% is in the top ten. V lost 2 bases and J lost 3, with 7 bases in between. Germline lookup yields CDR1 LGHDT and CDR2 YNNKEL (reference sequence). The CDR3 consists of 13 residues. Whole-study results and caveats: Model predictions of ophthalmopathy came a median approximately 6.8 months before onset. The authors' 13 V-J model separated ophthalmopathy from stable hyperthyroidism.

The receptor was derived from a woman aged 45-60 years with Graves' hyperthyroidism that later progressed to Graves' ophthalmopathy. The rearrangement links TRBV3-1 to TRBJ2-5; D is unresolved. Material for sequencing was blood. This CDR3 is CASSQRGKETQYF. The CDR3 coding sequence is TGTGCCAGCAGCCAAAGAGGAAAAGAGACCCAGTACTTC.